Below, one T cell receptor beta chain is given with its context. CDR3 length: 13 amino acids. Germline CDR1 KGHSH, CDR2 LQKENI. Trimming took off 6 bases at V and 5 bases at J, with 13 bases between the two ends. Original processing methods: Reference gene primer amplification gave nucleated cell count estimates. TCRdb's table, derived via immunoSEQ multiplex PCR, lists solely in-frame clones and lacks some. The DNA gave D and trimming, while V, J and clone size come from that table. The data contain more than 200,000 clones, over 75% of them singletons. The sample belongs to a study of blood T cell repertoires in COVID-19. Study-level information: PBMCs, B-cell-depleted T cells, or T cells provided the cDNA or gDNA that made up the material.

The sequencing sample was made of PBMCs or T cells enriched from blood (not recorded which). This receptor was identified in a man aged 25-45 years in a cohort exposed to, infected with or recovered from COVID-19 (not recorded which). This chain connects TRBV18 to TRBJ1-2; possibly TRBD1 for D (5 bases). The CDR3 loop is CASSPEGVYGYTF. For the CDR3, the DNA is TGTGCCAGCTCGCCTGAAGGGGTTTATGGCTACACCTTC.